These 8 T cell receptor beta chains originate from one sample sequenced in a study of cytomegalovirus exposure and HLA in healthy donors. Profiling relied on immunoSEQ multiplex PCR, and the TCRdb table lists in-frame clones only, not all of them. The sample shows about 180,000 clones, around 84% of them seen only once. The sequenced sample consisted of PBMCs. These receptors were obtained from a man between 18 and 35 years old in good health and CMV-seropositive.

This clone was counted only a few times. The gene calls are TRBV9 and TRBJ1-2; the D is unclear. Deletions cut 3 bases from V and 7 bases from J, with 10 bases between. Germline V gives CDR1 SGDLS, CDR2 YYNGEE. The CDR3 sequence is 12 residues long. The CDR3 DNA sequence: TGTGCCAGCAGCGCGAGGGAGGGTGGCTACACCTTC. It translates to CASSAREGGYTF.

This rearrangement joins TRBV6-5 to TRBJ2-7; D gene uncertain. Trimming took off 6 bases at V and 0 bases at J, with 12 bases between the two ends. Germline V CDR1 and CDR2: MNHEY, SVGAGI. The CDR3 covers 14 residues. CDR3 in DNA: TGTGCCAGCAGACTCATAGCTAGCTCCTACGAGCAGTACTTC. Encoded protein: CASRLIASSYEQYF.

CDR3 in DNA: TGTGCCAGCAGCTTGCCGGGACTAGCGGGGGGAATCGGGGAGCTGTTTTTT. The encoded protein is CASSLPGLAGGIGELFF. The chain couples TRBV5-6 to TRBJ2-2; 15 nucleotides agree with TRBD2. The CDR3 has 17 residues. Germline V lookup: CDR1 SGHDT, CDR2 YYEEEE. Trimming removed 1 base from V and 7 bases from J; junction bases left unmatched: 5.

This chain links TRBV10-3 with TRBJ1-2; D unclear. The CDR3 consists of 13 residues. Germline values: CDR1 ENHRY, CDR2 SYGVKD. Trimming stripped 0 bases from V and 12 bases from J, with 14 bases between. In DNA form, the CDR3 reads TGTGCCATCAGTGAGTCGGATGGAGGGCCACACACCTTC. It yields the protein CAISESDGGPHTF.

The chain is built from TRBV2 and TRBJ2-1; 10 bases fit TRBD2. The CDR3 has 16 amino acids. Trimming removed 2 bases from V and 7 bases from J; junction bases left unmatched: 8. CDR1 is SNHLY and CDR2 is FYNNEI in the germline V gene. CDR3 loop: CASSERGLAVLNEQFF. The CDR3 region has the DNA TGTGCCAGCAGTGAACGTGGACTAGCGGTTCTAAATGAGCAGTTCTTC.

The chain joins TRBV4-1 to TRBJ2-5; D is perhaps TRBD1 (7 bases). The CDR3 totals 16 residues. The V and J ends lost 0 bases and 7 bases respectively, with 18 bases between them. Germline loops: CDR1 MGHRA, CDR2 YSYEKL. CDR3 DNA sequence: TGCGCCAGCAGCCAAGACTACGGGGCAGGGGGGAGGACCCAGTACTTC. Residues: CASSQDYGAGGRTQYF.

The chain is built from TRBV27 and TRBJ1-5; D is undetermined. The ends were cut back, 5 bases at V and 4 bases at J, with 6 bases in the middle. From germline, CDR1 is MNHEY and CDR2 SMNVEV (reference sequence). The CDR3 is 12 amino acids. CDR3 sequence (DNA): TGTGCCAGCAGTAACAGAAATCAGCCCCAGCATTTT. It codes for CASSNRNQPQHF.

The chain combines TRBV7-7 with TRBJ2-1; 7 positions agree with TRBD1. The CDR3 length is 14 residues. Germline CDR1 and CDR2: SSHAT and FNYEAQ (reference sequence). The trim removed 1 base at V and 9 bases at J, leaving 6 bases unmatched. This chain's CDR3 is CASSLEGAAGEQFF. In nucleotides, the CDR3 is TGTGCCAGCAGCTTAGAGGGGGCTGCGGGTGAGCAGTTCTTC.